This is a list of T cell receptor beta chains from one sample in a study of T cell responses to AZD1222 COVID-19 vaccine. Sequencing used immunoSEQ multiplex PCR; TCRdb keeps in-frame clones, though not all of them. The profile covers approximately 150,000 clones, with roughly nine tenths appearing a single time and less than 1.5% taken by the ten largest. Material: peripheral blood, obtained 28 days after the second AZD1222 dose. These receptor sequences come from an adult who received the AZD1222 COVID-19 vaccine. Each CDR3 is given with its conserved first and last residue. A D gene is named only where the DNA matches it firmly. Clone size is shown for a subset of rows, as once, few, many or a class of expanded clone.

d_gene,v_gene,len,abundance,j_gene,CDR3aa,CDR3nt
-,TRBV4-1,16,-,TRBJ2-3,CASSQDPPQGGDTQYF,TGCGCCAGCAGCCAAGATCCCCCGCAGGGCGGAGATACGCAGTATTTT
-,TRBV6-2/TRBV6-3,15,-,TRBJ1-2,CASSNTRAGSHGYTF,TGTGCCAGCAGTAATACTCGGGCAGGGTCTCATGGCTACACCTTC
TRBD1,TRBV14,16,once,TRBJ1-1,CASSRGTAFRGTEAFF,TGTGCCAGCAGCCGCGGGACAGCATTCCGCGGGACTGAAGCTTTCTTT
TRBD1,TRBV6-5,15,-,TRBJ1-2,CASRPGQGEYYGYTF,TGTGCCAGCAGACCGGGACAGGGGGAATACTATGGCTACACCTTC
-,TRBV19,14,-,TRBJ1-1,CASSLLPMNTEAFF,TGTGCCAGTAGTCTCCTTCCCATGAACACTGAAGCTTTCTTT
-,TRBV3-1/TRBV3-2,16,-,TRBJ2-1,CASSQEAGVPNNEQFF,TGTGCCAGCAGCCAAGAGGCCGGAGTACCGAACAATGAGCAGTTCTTC
-,TRBV3-1/TRBV3-2,15,-,TRBJ2-1,CASSQDSRAHNEQFF,TGTGCCAGCAGCCAAGATTCCAGGGCTCACAATGAGCAGTTCTTC
-,TRBV27,18,-,TRBJ2-2,CASSGDRGSVLNTGELFF,TGTGCCAGCAGTGGGGACCGGGGCAGCGTCTTGAACACCGGGGAGCTGTTTTTT
-,TRBV27,18,-,TRBJ1-4,CASSSVSGQFRNNEKLFF,TGTGCCAGCAGTTCAGTTTCCGGACAGTTCAGAAATAATGAAAAACTGTTTTTT
TRBD2,TRBV29-1,15,-,TRBJ2-3,CSVQPAGGNTDTQYF,TGCAGCGTTCAACCAGCGGGAGGGAACACAGATACGCAGTATTTT
-,TRBV7-8,15,-,TRBJ1-6,CASSSSGSGYSPLHF,TGTGCCAGCAGCTCTTCCGGGAGCGGCTATTCACCCCTCCACTTT
-,TRBV3-1/TRBV3-2,14,-,TRBJ1-1,CASSRRDRNTEAFF,TGTGCCAGCAGCCGGAGAGACAGGAACACTGAAGCTTTCTTT
TRBD1,TRBV19,11,once,TRBJ1-1,CASRTGSEAFF,TGTGCCAGTCGGACAGGGTCTGAAGCTTTCTTT
TRBD1,TRBV7-2,14,once,TRBJ1-1,CASSLDRWNTEAFF,TGTGCCAGCAGCCTGGACAGGTGGAACACTGAAGCTTTCTTT
-,TRBV19,13,-,TRBJ2-3,CASRGQSTDTQYF,TGTGCCTCGCGGGGCCAGAGCACAGATACGCAGTATTTT
-,TRBV7-2,15,-,TRBJ2-1,CASSYRVYNYNEQFF,TGTGCCAGCAGTTACCGGGTCTACAACTACAATGAGCAGTTCTTC
-,TRBV10-1,13,-,TRBJ2-4,CASSDRAKNIQYF,TGCGCCAGCAGCGACAGGGCCAAAAACATTCAGTACTTC
-,TRBV27,14,-,TRBJ1-1,CASSLSGRHTEAFF,TGTGCCAGCAGTTTATCGGGGCGGCACACTGAAGCTTTCTTT
-,TRBV5-1,15,-,TRBJ2-7,CASSLGTDTRSEQYF,TGCGCCAGCAGCTTGGGCACGGATACAAGGAGCGAGCAGTACTTC
-,TRBV5-5,15,few,TRBJ1-4,CASSLGPTTNEKLFF,TGTGCCAGCAGCTTGGGACCAACAACTAATGAAAAACTGTTTTTT
TRBD2,TRBV6-4,17,-,TRBJ2-7,CASSDSKAPGLAYEQYF,TGTGCCAGCAGTGACTCGAAGGCACCGGGACTAGCCTACGAGCAGTACTTC
-,TRBV6-2/TRBV6-3,13,-,TRBJ1-1,CASSYSGQSTAFF,TGTGCCAGCAGTTACTCAGGACAGTCTACAGCTTTCTTT
TRBD1,TRBV3-1/TRBV3-2,17,-,TRBJ1-1,CASSFRYGRGQNTEAFF,TGTGCCAGCAGCTTTCGGTATGGGAGGGGGCAGAACACTGAAGCTTTCTTT
-,TRBV19,11,-,TRBJ2-7,CASSTGPEQYF,TGTGCCAGTAGTACTGGACCCGAGCAGTACTTC
-,TRBV2,14,-,TRBJ2-3,CASSVDSSTDTQYF,TGTGCCAGCAGTGTTGACAGTAGCACAGATACGCAGTATTTT
-,TRBV10-1,15,-,TRBJ2-7,CASSAGPFVSAEQYF,TGCGCCAGCAGTGCGGGACCATTCGTCTCCGCCGAGCAGTACTTC
-,TRBV19,14,few,TRBJ2-1,CASSIVPGDNEQFF,TGTGCCAGTAGTATCGTCCCCGGAGACAATGAGCAGTTCTTC
-,TRBV29-1,12,-,TRBJ1-3,CSFGASGNTIYF,TGCAGCTTCGGGGCCTCTGGAAACACCATATATTTT
-,TRBV7-2,13,-,TRBJ2-7,CASSGGYPYEQYF,TGTGCCAGCAGTGGGGGGTATCCCTACGAGCAGTACTTC
-,TRBV2,14,-,TRBJ1-2,CASSTGPANYGYTF,TGTGCCAGCAGTACAGGGCCAGCTAACTATGGCTACACCTTC
TRBD2,TRBV19,17,-,TRBJ2-1,CASSTRPPSGTYNEQFF,TGTGCCAGTAGTACCAGACCCCCAAGCGGGACTTACAATGAGCAGTTCTTC
-,TRBV3-1/TRBV3-2,13,once,TRBJ1-5,CASSQLSNQPQHF,TGTGCCAGCAGCCAATTAAGCAATCAGCCCCAGCATTTT
TRBD1,TRBV10-3,17,-,TRBJ1-3,CAISPSPGTGSGNTIYF,TGTGCCATCAGCCCCAGCCCTGGGACAGGGTCTGGAAACACCATATATTTT
-,TRBV6-2/TRBV6-3,18,-,TRBJ1-5,CASSPHRGSGERNQPQHF,TGTGCCAGCAGTCCGCACCGGGGCTCTGGCGAACGCAATCAGCCCCAGCATTTT
-,TRBV29-1,11,-,TRBJ2-1,CSGRDYNEQFF,TGCAGCGGACGGGACTACAATGAGCAGTTCTTC
TRBD1,TRBV28,15,once,TRBJ1-2,CASSSDREEDYGYTF,TGTGCCAGCAGCTCAGACAGGGAGGAGGACTATGGCTACACCTTC
-,TRBV15,13,once,TRBJ1-1,CATSRKGDTEAFF,TGTGCCACCAGCAGAAAAGGGGACACTGAAGCTTTCTTT
TRBD1,TRBV2,14,-,TRBJ1-3,CASSLDRVENTIYF,TGTGCCAGCAGTTTGGACAGGGTGGAAAACACCATATATTTT
TRBD2,TRBV7-9,15,-,TRBJ2-1,CASSLALGLDNEQFF,TGTGCCAGCAGCTTAGCGTTGGGACTAGACAATGAGCAGTTCTTC
-,TRBV6-5,14,few,TRBJ2-2,CASSYSGPAGELFF,TGTGCCAGCAGTTACTCTGGCCCCGCCGGGGAGCTGTTTTTT
TRBD1,TRBV2,14,-,TRBJ1-1,CASRTTGGNTEAFF,TGTGCCAGCCGAACAACAGGGGGGAACACTGAAGCTTTCTTT
-,TRBV15,14,few,TRBJ1-2,CATSRGGINYGYTF,TGTGCCACCAGCCGAGGAGGCATCAACTATGGCTACACCTTC
-,TRBV7-8,13,-,TRBJ1-2,CASSTGKAYGYTF,TGTGCCAGCAGTACAGGGAAAGCCTATGGCTACACCTTC
-,TRBV19,15,-,TRBJ2-5,CASSPPDMTRETQYF,TGTGCCAGTAGTCCACCGGACATGACCCGAGAGACCCAGTACTTC
-,TRBV11-1,15,-,TRBJ2-3,CASSPLRRNTDTQYF,TGTGCCAGCAGCCCCCTTCGGAGGAACACAGATACGCAGTATTTT
-,TRBV5-6,14,-,TRBJ1-4,CASSSFATNEKLFF,TGTGCCAGCAGCTCGTTCGCAACTAATGAAAAACTGTTTTTT
-,TRBV2,15,-,TRBJ2-7,CASSEGRENSYEQYF,TGTGCCAGCAGTGAGGGACGGGAAAACTCCTACGAGCAGTACTTC
TRBD2,TRBV18,16,-,TRBJ2-3,CASSFSGRVGTDTQYF,TGTGCCAGCTCCTTTAGCGGGAGGGTCGGCACAGATACGCAGTATTTT
-,TRBV6-5,13,-,TRBJ2-1,CASREGRVGEQFF,TGTGCCAGCAGAGAGGGGCGGGTGGGTGAGCAGTTCTTC
-,TRBV6-5,13,-,TRBJ1-5,CASKLARGQPQHF,TGTGCCAGCAAGTTAGCACGTGGTCAGCCCCAGCATTTT
-,TRBV11-2,15,few,TRBJ1-3,CASSEQAASGNTIYF,TGTGCCAGCAGTGAACAGGCCGCCTCTGGAAACACCATATATTTT
TRBD2,TRBV9,17,-,TRBJ2-3,CASSVADTSVEEDTQYF,TGTGCCAGCAGCGTAGCGGACACTAGCGTCGAAGAAGATACGCAGTATTTT
TRBD2,TRBV5-6,16,-,TRBJ2-7,CASSPGLAGPSYEQYF,TGTGCCAGCAGCCCGGGACTAGCGGGACCATCCTACGAGCAGTACTTC
TRBD1,TRBV7-9,15,-,TRBJ2-7,CASSRMTGVPYEQYF,TGTGCCAGCAGCCGAATGACAGGGGTCCCCTACGAGCAGTACTTC
TRBD2,TRBV19,15,-,TRBJ2-3,CASSTEAGGPDTQYF,TGTGCCAGTAGTACCGAAGCGGGGGGGCCAGATACGCAGTATTTT
TRBD1,TRBV11-3,15,-,TRBJ2-5,CASSLRTGSVETQYF,TGTGCCAGCAGCCTACGGACAGGGTCCGTGGAGACCCAGTACTTC
TRBD1,TRBV7-3,16,-,TRBJ2-1,CASSSTGDAYDNEQFF,TGTGCCAGCAGCTCGACAGGGGACGCATATGACAATGAGCAGTTCTTC
-,TRBV7-2,15,-,TRBJ1-1,CASSSGGVSRTEAFF,TGTGCCAGCAGCTCGGGGGGGGTATCGAGGACTGAAGCTTTCTTT
TRBD2,TRBV7-3,20,-,TRBJ2-1,CASSPSGTSGIVRPYNEQFF,TGTGCCAGCAGCCCCTCCGGGACTAGCGGGATTGTGCGCCCCTACAATGAGCAGTTCTTC